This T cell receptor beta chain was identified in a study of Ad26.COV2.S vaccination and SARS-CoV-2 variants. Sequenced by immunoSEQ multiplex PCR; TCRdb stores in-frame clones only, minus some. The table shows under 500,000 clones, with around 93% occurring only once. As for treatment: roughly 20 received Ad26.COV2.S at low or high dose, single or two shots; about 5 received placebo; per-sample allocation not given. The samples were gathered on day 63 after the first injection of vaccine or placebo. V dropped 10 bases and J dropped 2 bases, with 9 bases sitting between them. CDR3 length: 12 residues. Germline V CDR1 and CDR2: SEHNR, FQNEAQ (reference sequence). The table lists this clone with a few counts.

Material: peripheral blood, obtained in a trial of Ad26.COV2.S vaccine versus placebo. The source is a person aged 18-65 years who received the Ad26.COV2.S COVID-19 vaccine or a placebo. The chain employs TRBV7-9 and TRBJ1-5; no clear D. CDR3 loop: CATGSGNQPQHF. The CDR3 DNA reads TGTGCCACCGGGTCCGGCAATCAGCCCCAGCATTTT.